This is a list of T cell receptor beta chains from one sample in a study of glioma-infiltrating T cells. In TCRdb, the multiplex PCR reads were re-called with MiXCR into one record per CDR3 protein. The data contain 300,000 to 400,000 distinct CDR3 sequences, 41% of them seen just once; the ten biggest clones take up around 12%. The specimen was glioma tissue, nonneoplastic brain tissue, or PBMCs (not recorded which). The receptors come from a human donor with low-grade glioma or glioblastoma, undergoing nonglioma brain surgery, or in good health (not recorded which). The CDR3 runs from the conserved cysteine through the conserved F or W. The order of the fields is J gene, clone size, D gene, V gene, CDR3 DNA, CDR3 protein. The D gene is left open where the match is weak. Size is omitted from some rows. Given values are once, few, many or a class for expanded clones.

j_call: TRBJ2-2
clone_size: -
d_call: -
v_call: TRBV20-1
cdr3_nt: TGCAGTGCCCGATACTTAGGATCCACCGGGGAGCTGTTTTTT
cdr3_aa: CSARYLGSTGELFF

j_call: TRBJ1-1
clone_size: -
d_call: -
v_call: TRBV4-1
cdr3_nt: TGCGCCAGCAGCCAAGATAGGAGGGAACTTAAGAGCACTGAAGCTTTCTTT
cdr3_aa: CASSQDRRELKSTEAFF

j_call: TRBJ1-5
clone_size: many
d_call: -
v_call: TRBV20-1
cdr3_nt: TGCAGTGCTCGCGACAGCTCCAATCAGCCCCAGCATTTT
cdr3_aa: CSARDSSNQPQHF

j_call: TRBJ2-5
clone_size: -
d_call: TRBD2
v_call: TRBV20-1
cdr3_nt: TGCAGTGCTAGAGACAGGACTAGCGTGGAGACCCAGTACTTC
cdr3_aa: CSARDRTSVETQYF

j_call: TRBJ2-1
clone_size: few
d_call: TRBD2
v_call: TRBV20-1
cdr3_nt: TGCAGTGCCCAGACTAGCGGGAAGATTATTCCGTTCTTC
cdr3_aa: CSAQTSGKIIPFF

j_call: TRBJ2-5
clone_size: -
d_call: -
v_call: TRBV6-5
cdr3_nt: TGTGCCAGCAGTACCCCAGGGGGGGCCCAAGAGACCCAGTACTTC
cdr3_aa: CASSTPGGAQETQYF

j_call: TRBJ2-7
clone_size: -
d_call: TRBD2
v_call: TRBV10-3
cdr3_nt: TGTGCCATCAGGACCCATGGTGAGCGGGAGGGCTACGAGCAGTACTTC
cdr3_aa: CAIRTHGEREGYEQYF

j_call: TRBJ2-7
clone_size: -
d_call: -
v_call: TRBV7-2
cdr3_nt: TGTGCCAGCAGCTTAAGTTGGGGTTCTACCTACGAGCAGTACTTC
cdr3_aa: CASSLSWGSTYEQYF

j_call: TRBJ2-7
clone_size: many
d_call: -
v_call: TRBV6-1
cdr3_nt: TGTGCCAGCAGTAAAGACGGGTTCTCCTACGAGCAGTACTTC
cdr3_aa: CASSKDGFSYEQYF

j_call: TRBJ1-5
clone_size: few
d_call: TRBD1
v_call: TRBV28
cdr3_nt: TGTGCCAGCAACCCCGGGGGGGGACAGGGGGCCGTTCAGCCCCAGCATTTT
cdr3_aa: CASNPGGGQGAVQPQHF

j_call: TRBJ1-1
clone_size: few
d_call: -
v_call: TRBV4-1
cdr3_nt: TGCGCCAGCAGCCAAGCCGTGCTTGATAACACTGAAGCTTTCTTT
cdr3_aa: CASSQAVLDNTEAFF

j_call: TRBJ2-3
clone_size: few
d_call: -
v_call: TRBV4-1
cdr3_nt: TGCGCCAGCAGCCAATCTACTGGGTTTTCAGATACGCAGTATTTT
cdr3_aa: CASSQSTGFSDTQYF

j_call: TRBJ1-5
clone_size: -
d_call: TRBD1
v_call: TRBV7-9
cdr3_nt: TGTGCCAATCCGGACAGGAGGGATCAGCCCCAGCATTTT
cdr3_aa: CANPDRRDQPQHF

j_call: TRBJ2-7
clone_size: -
d_call: -
v_call: TRBV20-1
cdr3_nt: TGCAATGCTAGGGGCCCACAGAATGGACCCTACGAGCAGTACTTC
cdr3_aa: CNARGPQNGPYEQYF

j_call: TRBJ1-2
clone_size: -
d_call: -
v_call: TRBV3-1
cdr3_nt: TGTGCCAGCAGCCAAGCCGGAGTTGAAGACACCTTC
cdr3_aa: CASSQAGVEDTF

j_call: TRBJ2-1
clone_size: few
d_call: -
v_call: TRBV20-1
cdr3_nt: TGCAGTGCTAGAGACGGGTCGGGTGGTTCGGATGAGCAGTTCTTC
cdr3_aa: CSARDGSGGSDEQFF

j_call: TRBJ1-4
clone_size: once
d_call: TRBD1
v_call: TRBV11-2
cdr3_nt: TGTGCCAGCAGTCATGCATCGGGACAGTATAATGAAAAACTGTTTTTT
cdr3_aa: CASSHASGQYNEKLFF

j_call: TRBJ2-7
clone_size: few
d_call: TRBD2
v_call: TRBV4-3
cdr3_nt: TGCGCCAGCAGCCAAGTCGCTGCGGGAGCCGCCTACGAGCAGTACTTC
cdr3_aa: CASSQVAAGAAYEQYF

j_call: TRBJ2-3
clone_size: -
d_call: -
v_call: TRBV2
cdr3_nt: TGTGCCAGCAGTCGAGGGACAGCGACCATCCGCGGGGATTCGCAGTATTTT
cdr3_aa: CASSRGTATIRGDSQYF

j_call: TRBJ2-3
clone_size: once
d_call: -
v_call: TRBV28
cdr3_nt: TGTGCCAGCAGTTTAGGAGCGAGCACAGATATGCAGTATTTT
cdr3_aa: CASSLGASTDMQYF

j_call: TRBJ2-2
clone_size: -
d_call: -
v_call: TRBV7-3
cdr3_nt: TGTGCCAGCAGCTTAAATGGGGCAAGGAACACCGGGGAGCTGTTTTTT
cdr3_aa: CASSLNGARNTGELFF

j_call: TRBJ1-4
clone_size: -
d_call: -
v_call: TRBV27
cdr3_nt: TGTGCCAGCAGTACCTCCGGGACCCGTTTCGAAAAACTGTTTTTT
cdr3_aa: CASSTSGTRFEKLFF

j_call: TRBJ1-2
clone_size: -
d_call: -
v_call: TRBV7-2
cdr3_nt: TGTGCCAGCAGCTGGGGCCACGGCTATGGCTACACCTTC
cdr3_aa: CASSWGHGYGYTF

j_call: TRBJ1-5
clone_size: many
d_call: -
v_call: TRBV6-6
cdr3_nt: TGTGCCAGCAGTTACTATTCTCGGCGTAGCAATCAGCCCCAGCATTTT
cdr3_aa: CASSYYSRRSNQPQHF

j_call: TRBJ2-7
clone_size: few
d_call: TRBD2
v_call: TRBV20-1
cdr3_nt: TGCAGTGCTAGTGCTAGCGGGGCCTCCTACGAGCAGTACTTC
cdr3_aa: CSASASGASYEQYF

j_call: TRBJ2-7
clone_size: -
d_call: TRBD2
v_call: TRBV5-4
cdr3_nt: TGTGCCAGCAGCTTAGCCGGGACTAGCGTTTCCTACGAGCAGTACTTC
cdr3_aa: CASSLAGTSVSYEQYF

j_call: TRBJ1-3
clone_size: many
d_call: -
v_call: TRBV27
cdr3_nt: TGTGCCAGCAGTTTATATCCCCCCGGGGTGTCCTCTGGAAACACCATATATTTT
cdr3_aa: CASSLYPPGVSSGNTIYF

j_call: TRBJ2-7
clone_size: -
d_call: -
v_call: TRBV11-2
cdr3_nt: TGTGCCAGCAGCTTAGGCAAGAGCCCCGTAGTCGAGCAGTACTTC
cdr3_aa: CASSLGKSPVVEQYF

j_call: TRBJ2-5
clone_size: few
d_call: -
v_call: TRBV4-3
cdr3_nt: TGCGCCAGCAGCCAAGAGCCGTCACAGACCCAAGAGACCCAGTACTTC
cdr3_aa: CASSQEPSQTQETQYF

j_call: TRBJ2-1
clone_size: -
d_call: TRBD2
v_call: TRBV12-5
cdr3_nt: TGTGCTAGTGGTTTGCTAACGCGAGCGGGACTAGCGGGAGTCTATGAGCAGTTCTTC
cdr3_aa: CASGLLTRAGLAGVYEQFF

j_call: TRBJ2-7
clone_size: -
d_call: -
v_call: TRBV28
cdr3_nt: TGTGCCAGCAGTTTAGCAGCTTACGAGCGGTACTTC
cdr3_aa: CASSLAAYERYF

j_call: TRBJ1-5
clone_size: -
d_call: TRBD1
v_call: TRBV6-6
cdr3_nt: TGTGCCAGCAGTGGGATGACAGGGATGATTTTTCAGCCCCAGAATTTT
cdr3_aa: CASSGMTGMIFQPQNF

j_call: TRBJ2-1
clone_size: few
d_call: -
v_call: TRBV11-2
cdr3_nt: TGTGCCAGCAGCCCCGGAGGGTCCAGAGATACAATGGTGCAGTTCTTC
cdr3_aa: CASSPGGSRDTMVQFF

j_call: TRBJ1-2
clone_size: -
d_call: TRBD1
v_call: TRBV28
cdr3_nt: TGTGCCACCTCAGGGGGAACACATGGCTACACCTTC
cdr3_aa: CATSGGTHGYTF

j_call: TRBJ2-1
clone_size: -
d_call: -
v_call: TRBV7-3
cdr3_nt: TGTGCCAACAGCCCTGGCGGCGGGAAGTACAATGAGCAGTTCTTC
cdr3_aa: CANSPGGGKYNEQFF

j_call: TRBJ1-1
clone_size: -
d_call: TRBD1
v_call: TRBV6-1
cdr3_nt: TGTGCCACCTCCCGGTGGGACAGGGGAGGGAACACTGAAGCTTTCTTT
cdr3_aa: CATSRWDRGGNTEAFF

j_call: TRBJ2-3
clone_size: few
d_call: -
v_call: TRBV14
cdr3_nt: TGTGCCAGCAGCCAAGATCCCAGGGCCCGGGGCACAGATACGCAGTATTTT
cdr3_aa: CASSQDPRARGTDTQYF

j_call: TRBJ1-1
clone_size: -
d_call: -
v_call: TRBV4-1
cdr3_nt: TGCGCCAGCAGTCGATCACTGGGAAAGAACACTGAAGCTTTCTTT
cdr3_aa: CASSRSLGKNTEAFF

j_call: TRBJ2-1
clone_size: -
d_call: -
v_call: TRBV6-1
cdr3_nt: TGTGCCAGCACCCTCCAGGTCGCCTACGAGCTGTTCTTC
cdr3_aa: CASTLQVAYELFF

j_call: TRBJ1-5
clone_size: -
d_call: -
v_call: TRBV10-3
cdr3_nt: TGTGCCATCAGCGTATCCCGGGACGGAATAAATCAGCCCCAGCATTTT
cdr3_aa: CAISVSRDGINQPQHF

j_call: TRBJ2-5
clone_size: -
d_call: -
v_call: TRBV3-1
cdr3_nt: TGTGCCAGCAGCCCGACTAGTTGGGAGACCCAGTACTTC
cdr3_aa: CASSPTSWETQYF

j_call: TRBJ1-2
clone_size: few
d_call: TRBD1
v_call: TRBV7-9
cdr3_nt: TGTGCCAGCAGCTTGGTGACAGGGGGAGGCTACACCTTC
cdr3_aa: CASSLVTGGGYTF

j_call: TRBJ1-1
clone_size: -
d_call: -
v_call: TRBV2
cdr3_nt: TGTGCCAGCAACTCGGCCCCGAGGACTGAAGCTTTCTTT
cdr3_aa: CASNSAPRTEAFF

j_call: TRBJ2-5
clone_size: few
d_call: -
v_call: TRBV4-2
cdr3_nt: TGTGCCAGCAGCCGGAGAGAACGAGAGACCCAGTACTTC
cdr3_aa: CASSRRERETQYF

j_call: TRBJ2-7
clone_size: -
d_call: -
v_call: TRBV2
cdr3_nt: TGTGCCAGCAGGGAGGACTACAATGAGCAGTACTTC
cdr3_aa: CASREDYNEQYF

j_call: TRBJ1-5
clone_size: few
d_call: TRBD1
v_call: TRBV6-6
cdr3_nt: TGTGCCAGCAGTTACTATTACAGGGGGGAGGTGCAGCCCCAGCATTTT
cdr3_aa: CASSYYYRGEVQPQHF

j_call: TRBJ2-5
clone_size: -
d_call: -
v_call: TRBV25-1
cdr3_nt: TGTGCCAGCAGTGAATGGCCCCGAGAGACCCAGTACTTC
cdr3_aa: CASSEWPRETQYF

j_call: TRBJ2-1
clone_size: -
d_call: TRBD2
v_call: TRBV4-2
cdr3_nt: TGTGCCAGCAGCCAACCCAGTAGCGGGAGAGCCTACGAGCAGTTCTTC
cdr3_aa: CASSQPSSGRAYEQFF

j_call: TRBJ2-7
clone_size: -
d_call: -
v_call: TRBV4-2
cdr3_nt: TGTGCCAGCAGCCAAGGACTAGAGGACCCCTACGAGCAGTACTTC
cdr3_aa: CASSQGLEDPYEQYF

j_call: TRBJ1-2
clone_size: few
d_call: -
v_call: TRBV20-1
cdr3_nt: TGCAGTGCTAGAGATCAAAGGGTCGGGAGCTATGGCTACACCTTC
cdr3_aa: CSARDQRVGSYGYTF

j_call: TRBJ2-1
clone_size: -
d_call: -
v_call: TRBV7-3
cdr3_nt: TGTGCCAGCAGCTCCCGGAGCCCCTACAATGAGCAGTTCTTC
cdr3_aa: CASSSRSPYNEQFF

j_call: TRBJ1-1
clone_size: many
d_call: TRBD1
v_call: TRBV7-2
cdr3_nt: TGTGCCAGCAGCCCGGGACAGACCACTGAAGCTTTCTTT
cdr3_aa: CASSPGQTTEAFF

j_call: TRBJ2-3
clone_size: -
d_call: TRBD2
v_call: TRBV10-2
cdr3_nt: TGTGCCACCACGCATGCCTCAACTCTAGCGGGAGGGCCCCAAAGCACAGATACGCAGTATTTT
cdr3_aa: CATTHASTLAGGPQSTDTQYF

j_call: TRBJ2-1
clone_size: many
d_call: -
v_call: TRBV6-2/TRBV6-3
cdr3_nt: TGTGCCAGCAGCGGCGGCGGTTTGTTCTTC
cdr3_aa: CASSGGGLFF

j_call: TRBJ2-7
clone_size: many
d_call: TRBD2
v_call: TRBV4-2
cdr3_nt: TGTGCCAGCAGCCAAGCCGGGAGGACGTTCCACGAGCAGTACTTC
cdr3_aa: CASSQAGRTFHEQYF

j_call: TRBJ2-7
clone_size: -
d_call: TRBD2
v_call: TRBV27
cdr3_nt: TGTGCCAGCAGTTGGGAGCGGGGATACGAGCAGTACTTC
cdr3_aa: CASSWERGYEQYF

j_call: TRBJ2-7
clone_size: -
d_call: TRBD2
v_call: TRBV20-1
cdr3_nt: TGCAGAGCTACTAGCGGACACTACGAGCAGTACTTC
cdr3_aa: CRATSGHYEQYF

j_call: TRBJ2-1
clone_size: -
d_call: -
v_call: TRBV6-4
cdr3_nt: TGTGCCAGCAGTGCGGGTCCCAATGAGCAGTTCTTC
cdr3_aa: CASSAGPNEQFF